This entry is about one T cell receptor beta chain. No antigen is known for it. Produced via immunoSEQ multiplex PCR; TCRdb's table is partial and in-frame only. The profile shows 270,000 or so clones, more than 70% of them singletons. Trimming took off 4 bases at V and 6 bases at J, with 13 bases between the two ends. CDR1 SQVTM and CDR2 ANQGSEA come from the germline V gene. This CDR3 is built from 13 residues. This entry belongs to a study of cytotoxic CD8 clonotypes in ibrutinib-treated CLL. Study context: Following treatment for a median roughly twelve months, range 6 to 36, response samples were then taken. General study results and limits: There were few public clonotypes, and on treatment they contracted or stayed stable. Measured clonality at baseline was greater than in age-matched healthy donors and tracked with circulating CD8+ T-cell counts. Clonality increased at ibrutinib response and stayed stable in sustained remission. At progression, however, it fell back toward baseline.

The specimen was PBMCs, collected at disease progression, from a patient treated with ibrutinib. The sequence came from a human donor with chronic lymphocytic leukemia. The chain is built from TRBV29-1 and TRBJ2-1; D possibly corresponds to TRBD2 (7 bases). The CDR3 is CSVVGGRINEQFF. CDR3 nucleotide sequence: TGCAGCGTTGTGGGGGGGCGCATCAATGAGCAGTTCTTC.